This TCR beta chain was identified in a study of T-cell memory formation after mild COVID-19. 5'RACE, which relied on constant-segment primers, yielded TCR alpha and TCR beta cDNA libraries carrying sample barcodes and UMIs. Each CDR3 protein is one row after TCRdb ran MiXCR on the 5' RACE reads. The sample gives approximately 260,000 distinct CDR3 sequences, roughly 16% of which show up once; about a fifth is in the top ten. Looked up from germline, CDR1 is LGHNA and CDR2 is YSLEER. The trim removed 1 base at V and 9 bases at J, leaving 5 bases unmatched. The CDR3 has 15 residues. Regarding the study as a whole: The pre-infection memory compartment contained some responding clones, suggesting cross-reactive memory joined.

In this sample, this clonotype turned up a few times. Its antigen is unknown. The J gene is TRBJ1-6, the V gene TRBV4-3; 8 positions match TRBD1. This clonotype was sampled from a man aged 18 to 29 who had mild COVID-19 (a few samples of this study predate the infection). Cell type and time point are not known. Material for sequencing was PBMCs or a T cell subset sorted from them (not recorded which). CDR3 amino acids: CASSQGGTGFSPLHF. In DNA form, the CDR3 reads TGCGCCAGCAGCCAAGGAGGGACAGGTTTTTCACCCCTCCACTTT.